These T cell receptor beta chains were read from a single sample in a study of graft-versus-host responses after intestinal transplantation. The method was immunoSEQ multiplex PCR; TCRdb's version includes in-frame clones alone and lacks a portion of them. The sample has around 5,100 clones; around 26% are singletons. Specimen: alloreactive CD8+ T cells from a mixed lymphocyte reaction culture, collected before transplantation. The receptors originated from a human patient who was an organ donor for intestinal transplantation. The CDR3 runs from the conserved cysteine through the conserved F or W. D genes are given only for firm matches. For some rows the clone size is stated as once, few or many, or as a class when expanded; others skip it.

cdr3_aa: CASSYGAVGGYTF
cdr3_nt: TGTGCCAGCAGTTACGGGGCAGTCGGGGGCTACACCTTC
j_call: TRBJ1-2
clone_size: .
d_call: .
v_call: TRBV6-5

cdr3_aa: CASGLSGLASTDTQYF
cdr3_nt: TGTGCTAGTGGTTTAAGCGGACTAGCAAGCACAGATACGCAGTATTTT
j_call: TRBJ2-3
clone_size: medium-sized
d_call: TRBD2
v_call: TRBV12-5

cdr3_aa: CASSPAWRTVLGDYGYTF
cdr3_nt: TGTGCCAGCAGCCCTGCTTGGCGGACAGTGCTTGGGGACTATGGCTACACCTTC
j_call: TRBJ1-2
clone_size: .
d_call: .
v_call: TRBV28

cdr3_aa: CAWVPTGGGGYTF
cdr3_nt: TGTGCCTGGGTTCCGACAGGGGGCGGTGGCTACACCTTC
j_call: TRBJ1-2
clone_size: medium-sized
d_call: TRBD1
v_call: TRBV30

cdr3_aa: CASSSTPKDTEAFF
cdr3_nt: TGTGCCAGCAGCTCCACTCCAAAAGACACTGAAGCTTTCTTT
j_call: TRBJ1-1
clone_size: .
d_call: .
v_call: TRBV7-3

cdr3_aa: CASSLAPPGMVNNEQFF
cdr3_nt: TGTGCCAGCAGCTTGGCCCCCCCGGGGATGGTTAACAATGAGCAGTTCTTC
j_call: TRBJ2-1
clone_size: many
d_call: .
v_call: TRBV5-5

cdr3_aa: CASSSYQGDTQYF
cdr3_nt: TGTGCTAGCAGCTCCTACCAGGGCGATACGCAGTATTTT
j_call: TRBJ2-3
clone_size: few
d_call: .
v_call: TRBV7-7

cdr3_aa: CASSGQAPETQYF
cdr3_nt: TGTGCCAGCAGTGGGCAGGCGCCAGAGACCCAGTACTTC
j_call: TRBJ2-5
clone_size: .
d_call: .
v_call: TRBV2

cdr3_aa: CATEEGRHPVTSTDTQYF
cdr3_nt: TGTGCCACCGAGGAGGGGAGGCACCCCGTAACTAGCACAGATACGCAGTATTTT
j_call: TRBJ2-3
clone_size: few
d_call: .
v_call: TRBV10-3

cdr3_aa: CASSQVTGGILESEQFF
cdr3_nt: TGCGCCAGCAGCCAAGTTACAGGGGGCATTCTAGAAAGTGAGCAGTTCTTC
j_call: TRBJ2-1
clone_size: few
d_call: TRBD1
v_call: TRBV4-1

cdr3_aa: CASSESVSRSYNEQFF
cdr3_nt: TGTGCCAGCAGTGAATCTGTCTCCCGCTCCTACAATGAGCAGTTCTTC
j_call: TRBJ2-1
clone_size: .
d_call: .
v_call: TRBV2

cdr3_aa: CASSELAGGRETQYF
cdr3_nt: TGTGCCAGCAGTGAACTAGCGGGGGGGCGAGAGACCCAGTACTTC
j_call: TRBJ2-5
clone_size: many
d_call: TRBD2
v_call: TRBV6-1

cdr3_aa: CATSREGGGGEQFF
cdr3_nt: TGTGCCACCAGCAGAGAAGGAGGAGGTGGTGAGCAGTTCTTC
j_call: TRBJ2-1
clone_size: few
d_call: .
v_call: TRBV15

cdr3_aa: CASSLTRGLETQYF
cdr3_nt: TGTGCCAGCAGCTTGACCAGGGGGCTGGAGACCCAGTACTTC
j_call: TRBJ2-5
clone_size: large
d_call: TRBD1
v_call: TRBV7-2

cdr3_aa: CSALDRESYNEQFF
cdr3_nt: TGCAGCGCCCTAGACAGGGAATCCTACAATGAGCAGTTCTTC
j_call: TRBJ2-1
clone_size: .
d_call: TRBD1
v_call: TRBV29-1

cdr3_aa: CASSYPSTDTQYF
cdr3_nt: TGTGCCAGCAGTTACCCTAGCACAGATACGCAGTATTTT
j_call: TRBJ2-3
clone_size: few
d_call: .
v_call: TRBV6-6

cdr3_aa: CASSRDTDYNEQFF
cdr3_nt: TGTGCCAGCAGTAGGGACACCGACTACAATGAGCAGTTCTTC
j_call: TRBJ2-1
clone_size: few
d_call: .
v_call: TRBV6-6

cdr3_aa: CASSEWAGNSNQPQHF
cdr3_nt: TGTGCCAGCAGTGAATGGGCAGGGAATAGCAATCAGCCCCAGCATTTT
j_call: TRBJ1-5
clone_size: few
d_call: .
v_call: TRBV6-1

cdr3_aa: CASSPGPGGQETQYF
cdr3_nt: TGTGCCAGCAGCCCCGGACCGGGGGGGCAAGAGACCCAGTACTTC
j_call: TRBJ2-5
clone_size: .
d_call: TRBD2
v_call: TRBV5-4

cdr3_aa: CASSIRPGDNQPQHF
cdr3_nt: TGTGCCAGCAGCATCAGACCAGGGGACAATCAGCCCCAGCATTTT
j_call: TRBJ1-5
clone_size: few
d_call: .
v_call: TRBV5-6

cdr3_aa: CASSLVRQVEVVRRYTF
cdr3_nt: TGCGCCAGCAGCTTGGTTCGACAGGTCGAAGTGGTAAGACGCTACACCTTC
j_call: TRBJ1-2
clone_size: .
d_call: .
v_call: TRBV5-1

cdr3_aa: CASSQPNRDYYGYTF
cdr3_nt: TGCGCCAGCAGCCAACCAAACAGGGATTACTATGGCTACACCTTC
j_call: TRBJ1-2
clone_size: few
d_call: .
v_call: TRBV4-3

cdr3_aa: CASSLAGGAPYNEQFF
cdr3_nt: TGTGCCAGCAGTCTCGCCGGGGGGGCGCCTTACAATGAGCAGTTCTTC
j_call: TRBJ2-1
clone_size: medium-sized
d_call: TRBD2
v_call: TRBV28

cdr3_aa: CASSSIGGNYNEQFF
cdr3_nt: TGTGCCAGCAGTTCGATCGGGGGGAACTACAATGAGCAGTTCTTC
j_call: TRBJ2-1
clone_size: .
d_call: TRBD2
v_call: TRBV6-6

cdr3_aa: CAWSGGAGDNEQFF
cdr3_nt: TGTGCCTGGAGCGGGGGGGCGGGTGACAATGAGCAGTTCTTC
j_call: TRBJ2-1
clone_size: medium-sized
d_call: TRBD2
v_call: TRBV30

cdr3_aa: CASTGSRGGRETQYF
cdr3_nt: TGTGCCAGCACAGGATCCCGGGGGGGCCGAGAGACCCAGTACTTC
j_call: TRBJ2-5
clone_size: .
d_call: TRBD2
v_call: TRBV6-6

cdr3_aa: CASSFLGWGVEKLFF
cdr3_nt: TGTGCCAGCAGTTTTTTGGGCTGGGGGGTTGAAAAACTGTTTTTT
j_call: TRBJ1-4
clone_size: .
d_call: .
v_call: TRBV27

cdr3_aa: CASSQVLQGGYNEQFF
cdr3_nt: TGCGCCAGCAGCCAAGTGTTGCAGGGAGGCTACAATGAGCAGTTCTTC
j_call: TRBJ2-1
clone_size: few
d_call: .
v_call: TRBV4-3

cdr3_aa: CASSQVGGTGELFF
cdr3_nt: TGCGCCAGCAGCCAAGTTGGAGGGACCGGGGAGCTGTTTTTT
j_call: TRBJ2-2
clone_size: few
d_call: .
v_call: TRBV4-1

cdr3_aa: CASSVGVATRTDTQYF
cdr3_nt: TGTGCCAGCAGCGTAGGGGTGGCGACACGCACAGATACGCAGTATTTT
j_call: TRBJ2-3
clone_size: .
d_call: .
v_call: TRBV9

cdr3_aa: CASSSPDRESDSDLEGYTF
cdr3_nt: TGTGCCAGCAGCTCCCCCGACAGAGAGAGTGACTCAGACTTGGAGGGCTACACCTTC
j_call: TRBJ1-2
clone_size: .
d_call: .
v_call: TRBV4-2

cdr3_aa: CASKQHTQYF
cdr3_nt: TGTGCCTCAAAACAGCATACGCAGTATTTT
j_call: TRBJ2-3
clone_size: .
d_call: .
v_call: TRBV30

cdr3_aa: CASSLNGGAPYNEQFF
cdr3_nt: TGTGCCAGCAGTTTAAACGGGGGGGCCCCCTACAATGAGCAGTTCTTC
j_call: TRBJ2-1
clone_size: many
d_call: TRBD2
v_call: TRBV28

cdr3_aa: CSVELDRGRFF
cdr3_nt: TGCAGCGTGGAACTCGACAGGGGTCGGTTTTTT
j_call: TRBJ1-4
clone_size: .
d_call: TRBD1
v_call: TRBV29-1

cdr3_aa: CASSPRPDRNSGYTF
cdr3_nt: TGTGCCAGCAGCCCCCGACCTGACAGGAATTCGGGCTACACCTTC
j_call: TRBJ1-2
clone_size: .
d_call: .
v_call: TRBV7-2

cdr3_aa: CASSLDTSNYGYTF
cdr3_nt: TGTGCCAGCAGCTTAGATACTTCTAACTATGGCTACACCTTC
j_call: TRBJ1-2
clone_size: few
d_call: .
v_call: TRBV11-2

cdr3_aa: CASSSHRQETQYF
cdr3_nt: TGTGCCAGCAGTAGCCACAGGCAAGAGACCCAGTACTTC
j_call: TRBJ2-5
clone_size: .
d_call: .
v_call: TRBV2

cdr3_aa: CASSSFRGTFTDTQYF
cdr3_nt: TGCGCCAGCAGCTCTTTCAGGGGGACTTTCACAGATACGCAGTATTTT
j_call: TRBJ2-3
clone_size: few
d_call: .
v_call: TRBV5-1

cdr3_aa: CASSFLQQDTQYF
cdr3_nt: TGTGCCAGCAGTTTCTTACAGCAAGATACGCAGTATTTT
j_call: TRBJ2-3
clone_size: few
d_call: .
v_call: TRBV6-1

cdr3_aa: CASSTRSGEGLAAPEHAELLQYF
cdr3_nt: TGTGCCAGTAGTACTAGAAGCGGTGAGGGACTAGCAGCCCCGGAACATGCGGAACTTCTGCAGTATTTT
j_call: TRBJ2-3
clone_size: few
d_call: TRBD2
v_call: TRBV19

cdr3_aa: CASSEGTGTGVRPQHF
cdr3_nt: TGTGCCAGCAGTGAAGGCACCGGGACAGGGGTGCGGCCCCAGCATTTT
j_call: TRBJ1-5
clone_size: .
d_call: TRBD1
v_call: TRBV2

cdr3_aa: CATSRDTSGGTDTQYF
cdr3_nt: TGTGCCACCAGCAGAGATACTAGCGGGGGGACAGATACGCAGTATTTT
j_call: TRBJ2-3
clone_size: few
d_call: TRBD2
v_call: TRBV15

cdr3_aa: CAWSWTSGSTDTQYF
cdr3_nt: TGTGCCTGGAGTTGGACTAGCGGGAGCACAGATACGCAGTATTTT
j_call: TRBJ2-3
clone_size: few
d_call: TRBD2
v_call: TRBV30

cdr3_aa: CASSYRLEMNEAFF
cdr3_nt: TGTGCCAGCAGCTACCGACTAGAAATGAATGAAGCTTTCTTT
j_call: TRBJ1-1
clone_size: .
d_call: .
v_call: TRBV6-5

cdr3_aa: CASSLTPGVVGYTF
cdr3_nt: TGTGCCAGCAGTCTAACTCCAGGGGTGGTAGGCTACACCTTC
j_call: TRBJ1-2
clone_size: few
d_call: .
v_call: TRBV6-4

cdr3_aa: CASSQGLVNTEAFF
cdr3_nt: TGCGCCAGCAGCCAAGGACTCGTTAACACTGAAGCTTTCTTT
j_call: TRBJ1-1
clone_size: .
d_call: .
v_call: TRBV4-1

cdr3_aa: CASSIQGSSYNEQFF
cdr3_nt: TGTGCCAGTAGTATTCAGGGGAGCTCCTACAATGAGCAGTTCTTC
j_call: TRBJ2-1
clone_size: .
d_call: .
v_call: TRBV19

cdr3_aa: CASSPLTSGTAQRGTQYF
cdr3_nt: TGTGCCAGCAGCCCCCTCACTTCCGGGACTGCCCAACGAGGGACCCAGTACTTC
j_call: TRBJ2-5
clone_size: .
d_call: .
v_call: TRBV7-9

cdr3_aa: CASSSQGVWYNSPLHF
cdr3_nt: TGTGCCAGCAGCTCCCAGGGGGTCTGGTATAATTCACCCCTCCACTTT
j_call: TRBJ1-6
clone_size: .
d_call: TRBD1
v_call: TRBV5-6

cdr3_aa: CASSLFAGTPQETQYF
cdr3_nt: TGTGCCAGCAGCTTATTCGCGGGGACGCCCCAAGAGACCCAGTACTTC
j_call: TRBJ2-5
clone_size: few
d_call: .
v_call: TRBV7-6

cdr3_aa: CASSQGQGAYEKLFF
cdr3_nt: TGCGCCAGCAGCCAGGGACAGGGGGCGTATGAAAAACTGTTTTTT
j_call: TRBJ1-4
clone_size: .
d_call: TRBD1
v_call: TRBV4-1

cdr3_aa: CASSERTGTLSSGELFF
cdr3_nt: TGCGCCAGCAGCGAAAGGACAGGGACACTCTCGTCCGGGGAGCTGTTTTTT
j_call: TRBJ2-2
clone_size: .
d_call: TRBD1
v_call: TRBV5-1

cdr3_aa: CASSLYWTGGNTGELFF
cdr3_nt: TGTGCCAGCAGTTTATATTGGACAGGGGGGAACACCGGGGAGCTGTTTTTT
j_call: TRBJ2-2
clone_size: few
d_call: TRBD1
v_call: TRBV27

cdr3_aa: CASSSGTRRPSEQFF
cdr3_nt: TGTGCCAGCAGTTCCGGGACTAGACGACCCAGTGAGCAGTTCTTC
j_call: TRBJ2-1
clone_size: .
d_call: TRBD2
v_call: TRBV5-8

cdr3_aa: CASSPHQTGSDYGYTF
cdr3_nt: TGTGCCAGCAGCCCTCACCAGACAGGGAGTGACTATGGCTACACCTTC
j_call: TRBJ1-2
clone_size: .
d_call: TRBD1
v_call: TRBV7-4